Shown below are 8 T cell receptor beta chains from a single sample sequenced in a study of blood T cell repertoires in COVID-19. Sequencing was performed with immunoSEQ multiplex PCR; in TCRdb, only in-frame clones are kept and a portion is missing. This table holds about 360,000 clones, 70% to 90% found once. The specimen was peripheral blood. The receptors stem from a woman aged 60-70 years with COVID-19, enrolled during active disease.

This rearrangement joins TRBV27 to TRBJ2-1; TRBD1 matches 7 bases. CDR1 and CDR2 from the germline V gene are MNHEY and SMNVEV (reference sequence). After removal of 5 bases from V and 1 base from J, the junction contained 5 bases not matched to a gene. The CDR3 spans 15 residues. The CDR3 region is CASSPRQGSYNEQFF. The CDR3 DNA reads TGTGCCAGCAGTCCCAGACAGGGTTCCTACAATGAGCAGTTCTTC.

This chain's CDR3 is CASGPPSAYEQYF. The CDR3 bases are TGTGCCAGCGGACCCCCTAGCGCCTACGAGCAGTACTTC. The chain links TRBV7-9 to TRBJ2-7; possibly TRBD2 for D (6 bases). CDR3 size: 13 residues. The ends were cut back, 8 bases at V and 2 bases at J, with 13 bases in the middle. Germline values: CDR1 SEHNR, CDR2 FQNEAQ (reference sequence).

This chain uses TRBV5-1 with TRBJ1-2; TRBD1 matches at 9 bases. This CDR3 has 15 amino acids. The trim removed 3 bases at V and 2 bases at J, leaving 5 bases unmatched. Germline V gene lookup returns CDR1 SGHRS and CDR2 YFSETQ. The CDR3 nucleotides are TGCGCCAGCAGCTCTACAGGGGGCGTAAACTATGGCTACACCTTC. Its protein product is CASSSTGGVNYGYTF. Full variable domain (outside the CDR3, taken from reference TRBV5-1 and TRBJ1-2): KAGVTQTPRYLIKTRGQQVTLSCSPISGHRSVSWYQQTPGQGLQFLFEYFSETQRNKGNFPGRFSGRQFSNSRSEMNVSTLELGDSALYLCASSSTGGVNYGYTFGSGTRLTVV.

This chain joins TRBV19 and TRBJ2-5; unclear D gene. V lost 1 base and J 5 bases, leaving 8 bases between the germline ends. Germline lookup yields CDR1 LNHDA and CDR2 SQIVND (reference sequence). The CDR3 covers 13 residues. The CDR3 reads CASSIGAWETQYF. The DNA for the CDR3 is TGTGCCAGTAGTATAGGGGCCTGGGAGACCCAGTACTTC.

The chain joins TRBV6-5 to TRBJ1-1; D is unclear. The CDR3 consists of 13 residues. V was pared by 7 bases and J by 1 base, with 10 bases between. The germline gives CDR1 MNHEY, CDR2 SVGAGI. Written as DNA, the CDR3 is TGTGCCAGCATGCAATACGGGAACACTGAAGCTTTCTTT. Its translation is CASMQYGNTEAFF.

CDR3 in amino acids: CASSLRRPVAAYNEQFF. CDR3 DNA sequence: TGTGCCAGCAGCTTAAGGAGGCCTGTTGCGGCCTACAATGAGCAGTTCTTC. The gene calls are TRBV7-9 and TRBJ2-1, with D possibly being TRBD2 (5 bases). This CDR3 is built from 17 residues. The V gene lost 2 bases and the J gene lost 2 bases, with 16 bases spanning the gap. Per germline, CDR1 SEHNR and CDR2 FQNEAQ (reference sequence).

The CDR3 DNA reads TGTGCCAGCAGAACAGGAGTGCCCTCACCCCTCCACTTT. Protein sequence: CASRTGVPSPLHF. The genes are TRBV6-5 and TRBJ1-6, with TRBD1 as a possible D gene (5 bases). From germline, CDR1 is MNHEY and CDR2 SVGAGI. V shed 6 bases and J shed 10 bases, with 13 bases lying between them. The length of the CDR3 is 13 residues.

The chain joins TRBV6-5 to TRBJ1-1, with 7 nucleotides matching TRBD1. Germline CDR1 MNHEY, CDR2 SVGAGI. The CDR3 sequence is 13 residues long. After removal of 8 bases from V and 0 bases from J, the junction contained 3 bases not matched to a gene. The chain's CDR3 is CASRQGLNTEAFF. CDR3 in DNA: TGTGCCAGCCGACAGGGCCTGAACACTGAAGCTTTCTTT.